This entry describes one T cell receptor (beta chain). The data were obtained in a study of cytomegalovirus exposure and HLA in healthy donors. PCR amplification relied on 60 Vbeta primers (plus 13 Jbeta primers). Here immunoSEQ multiplex PCR was the method, and the copy in TCRdb shows in-frame clones only, minus some. The sample shows around 160,000 clones, 79% of them seen only once. Trimming took 2 bases from V and 2 from J, leaving 12 bases between them. The CDR3 consists of 15 residues. CDR1 is SEHNR and CDR2 is FQNEAQ in the germline V gene (reference sequence). The source is a woman in her thirties or forties in good health and CMV-seropositive. The genes are TRBV7-9 and TRBJ1-2, with D hard to call. The sequencing input was PBMCs. The CDR3 coding sequence is TGTGCCAGCAGCTTAATCGAGGGTTTGAACTATGGCTACACCTTC. Translating gives CASSLIEGLNYGYTF.